The 2 T cell receptor beta chains below come from one sample, sequenced in a study of sequential checkpoint blockade in melanoma. Treatment given: randomized to nivolumab then ipilimumab (arm A) or the reverse (arm B). Generated by immunoSEQ multiplex PCR, the TCRdb table keeps only in-frame clones and is missing some. This sample has under 3,500 clones, with around 20% found just once. The input for sequencing was tumor tissue (inferred from file names), taken from a patient given nivolumab and ipilimumab in sequence. These receptors all stem from a human donor with melanoma.

In its sample, this clone was seen once. Other DNA sequences from this sample encode an identical CDR3 as well. V and J are TRBV29-1 and TRBJ2-1; 8 positions agree with TRBD2. Germline V gene data show CDR1 as SQVTM and CDR2 as ANQGSEA. J lost 2 bases, V lost 3 bases, and 0 bases had no gene match. This CDR3 region has 13 residues. CDR3 in amino acids: CSVDGGAYNEQFF. The CDR3 nucleotides read TGCAGCGTTGACGGGGGGGCCTACAATGAGCAGTTCTTC.

This clone counts as medium-sized. The rearrangement uses TRBV9 and TRBJ2-2; D is possibly TRBD1 (5 bases). The CDR3 extends over 17 amino acids. CDR1 is SGDLS, CDR2 YYNGEE, per germline. The V end lost 0 bases, the J end lost 5 bases, and 17 bases lay between the germline ends. The CDR3 loop is CASSVVGHHQGTGELFF. CDR3 in DNA: TGTGCCAGCAGCGTAGTAGGCCATCATCAGGGAACCGGGGAGCTGTTTTTT.